The clone carrying this TCR beta chain has only one observation. The antigen remains undetermined. Trimming removed 3 bases at V and 10 bases at J, with 14 bases between. CDR1 and CDR2 (germline): SGDLS, YYNGEE. The CDR3 is made up of 14 amino acids. Produced via immunoSEQ multiplex PCR; TCRdb's table is partial and in-frame only. The sample carries 150,000 to 200,000 clones, 90% recorded once. This specimen belongs to a study of T cell responses to AZD1222 COVID-19 vaccine. Whole-study results and caveats: After two AZD1222 doses, spike-specific TCR breadth and depth rose versus day 0.

This sequence joins TRBV9 and TRBJ1-6; D is ambiguous. This specimen was peripheral blood, taken 28 days after the second AZD1222 dose. This receptor was identified in an adult who received the AZD1222 COVID-19 vaccine. The CDR3 nucleotides read TGTGCCAGCAGCGCTAATCTGGGCCGGTCACCCCTCCACTTT. It yields the protein CASSANLGRSPLHF.